This T cell receptor (beta chain) was sequenced for a study of blood T cell repertoires in COVID-19. The assay was immunoSEQ multiplex PCR, and TCRdb's table has in-frame clones only and misses some. Of hundreds of thousands of clones detected, approximately 89% appear once; the ten largest clones hold around 3.5%. The CDR3 contains 16 residues. The V gene's germline CDR1 is SEHNR and CDR2 FQNEAQ (reference sequence). V shed 3 bases, J shed 0 bases, and the junction held 3 bases outside the gene matches. This clone was detected a few times. The sequenced sample consisted of peripheral blood. The TCR was taken from a woman younger than 30 who had recovered from COVID-19. The rearrangement joins TRBV7-9 to TRBJ2-2; TRBD2 matches 8 bases. The CDR3 DNA reads TGTGCCAGCAGCTTTGTTAGCGGGGCGAACACCGGGGAGCTGTTTTTT. Translating gives CASSFVSGANTGELFF.